These 18 T cell receptor beta chains were sequenced from one sample in a study of blood T cell repertoires in COVID-19. Profiled with immunoSEQ multiplex PCR; TCRdb holds only in-frame clones, not every one. The sample carries 75,000 to 95,000 clones, 70% to 85% recorded once. The specimen was peripheral blood. These receptor sequences come from a woman in her sixties in a cohort sampled during active or convalescent COVID-19.

This chain connects TRBV6-5 to TRBJ1-2; D unresolved. Trimming took off 10 bases at V and 2 bases at J, with 8 bases between the two ends. Germline V lookup: CDR1 MNHEY, CDR2 SVGAGI. The CDR3 runs 11 residues. CDR3 in DNA: TGTGCCACCTTCCGGAACTATGGCTACACCTTC. It codes for CATFRNYGYTF.

The chain has TRBV5-4 and TRBJ2-7; D call uncertain. Trimming left V 0 bases short and J 1 base short, with 11 bases between. Germline V gene data show CDR1 as SGHNT and CDR2 as YYREEE (reference sequence). The CDR3 spans 15 residues. CDR3 loop: CASSLGSLRSYEQYF. The DNA of the CDR3 is TGTGCCAGCAGCTTGGGGTCACTGAGGTCCTACGAGCAGTACTTC.

The chain has TRBV6-2 or TRBV6-3 and TRBJ2-7; D gene ambiguous. The CDR3 contains 12 residues. Germline V lookup: CDR1 MNHEY, CDR2 SVGEGT. V was cut by 2 bases and J by 3 bases, with 5 bases left in between. Here the CDR3 reads CASSYQIYEQYF. As DNA, the CDR3 is TGTGCCAGCAGTTACCAGATCTACGAGCAGTACTTC.

The chain has TRBV6-6 and TRBJ2-3; 8 bases match TRBD1. J was trimmed by 4 bases and V by 0 bases; bases with no gene match: 6. This CDR3 is 16 amino acids long. In germline, CDR1 is MNHNY, CDR2 SVGAGI (reference sequence). The CDR3 DNA follows: TGTGCCAGCAGTTACTCCGACAGGGGAATCTCAGATACGCAGTATTTT. It codes for CASSYSDRGISDTQYF.

This sequence joins TRBV7-6 and TRBJ2-5, with 8 bases that match TRBD1. The J segment lost 5 bases and the V segment lost 1 base, leaving 15 bases of the junction unmatched. CDR1 SGHVS and CDR2 FNYEAQ come from the germline V gene. The CDR3 is 18 residues long. This CDR3 reads CASSLVSGAGGLGETQYF. The CDR3 coding sequence is TGTGCCAGCAGCTTAGTATCGGGGGCAGGGGGCTTAGGGGAGACCCAGTACTTC.

A single count supports this clone. This chain uses TRBV7-9 with TRBJ1-4; 9 bases match TRBD1. CDR1 is SEHNR, CDR2 FQNEAQ, per germline (reference sequence). J was trimmed by 6 bases and V by 3 bases; bases with no gene match: 8. The CDR3 is 16 amino acids. The CDR3, as DNA: TGTGCCAGCAGCTTGGGACAGGGAAATGGGTATGAAAAACTGTTTTTT. Translating it yields CASSLGQGNGYEKLFF.

The rearrangement uses TRBV28 and TRBJ2-7, with a tentative D call TRBD1 (5 bases). Germline V gives CDR1 MDHEN, CDR2 SYDVKM. The V end was cut by 4 bases, the J end by 2 bases, with 12 bases between. The CDR3 loop spans 14 amino acids. The DNA of the CDR3 is TGTGCCAGCAGTTCATCAGGGCTTCCCTACGAGCAGTACTTC. As protein: CASSSSGLPYEQYF.

This clone was seen repeatedly, ten times or more. The gene calls are TRBV10-3 and TRBJ2-2; 9 bases line up with TRBD1. The CDR3 loop spans 15 amino acids. Trimming removed 2 bases from V and 5 bases from J; junction bases left unmatched: 3. CDR1 is ENHRY and CDR2 is SYGVKD in the germline V gene. CDR3 DNA sequence: TGTGCCATCAGTGAGAAGGGGACAGGGACCGGGGAGCTGTTTTTT. Its translation is CAISEKGTGTGELFF.

This clone was counted only a few times. The V call is TRBV5-4, the J call TRBJ1-5, with TRBD1 as a possible D gene (5 bases). The germline V gene encodes CDR1 SGHNT and CDR2 YYREEE (reference sequence). This CDR3 comprises 16 residues. Trimming stripped 0 bases from V and 3 bases from J, with 13 bases between. The DNA of the CDR3 is TGTGCCAGCAGCTTGGGTGGTCCAGGGCTCAATCAGCCCCAGCATTTT. Its translation: CASSLGGPGLNQPQHF.

J is TRBJ2-4 and V is TRBV4-3; TRBD1 matches at 9 bases. V lost 3 bases and J lost 2; bases outside the gene matches: 14. CDR3 length: 19 amino acids. The V gene's germline CDR1 is LGHNA and CDR2 YSLEER. Written as DNA, the CDR3 is TGCGCCAGCAGCCAGGCTTTCCCGGGACAGGGCACAACCAAAAACATTCAGTACTTC. Its protein is CASSQAFPGQGTTKNIQYF.

V usage is TRBV5-6 and J usage is TRBJ1-2, with TRBD1 matching 11 bases. The CDR3 sequence is 14 residues long. Germline trimming cut 3 bases from V and 7 bases from J; bases unmatched to any gene: 5. Germline values: CDR1 SGHDT, CDR2 YYEEEE. CDR3 residues: CASSWDRGSSGYTF. CDR3 in DNA: TGTGCCAGCAGCTGGGACAGGGGGAGCTCTGGCTACACCTTC.

The chain links TRBV28 to TRBJ1-1; D is unresolved. The V gene lost 2 bases and the J gene lost 9 bases, with 10 bases spanning the gap. This CDR3 contains 12 residues. CDR1 MDHEN and CDR2 SYDVKM come from the germline V gene. CDR3 sequence: CASSLRSAKAFF. Written as DNA, the CDR3 is TGTGCCAGCAGTTTACGGTCCGCGAAAGCTTTCTTT.

The rearrangement joins TRBV7-6 to TRBJ2-7; a possible D gene is TRBD2 (5 bases). Germline-derived CDR1 and CDR2 are SGHVS and FNYEAQ. The CDR3 sequence is 16 residues long. V was clipped by 5 bases and J by 3 bases, with 20 bases between them. CDR3 nucleotide sequence: TGTGCCAGCAGCCCAGGAGGAAATAAGATGGGCTACGAGCAGTACTTC. Protein: CASSPGGNKMGYEQYF.

The V and J genes are TRBV19 and TRBJ2-7, with a weak D call TRBD1 (5 bases). The CDR3 runs to 11 residues. Germline V gene data show CDR1 as LNHDA and CDR2 as SQIVND (reference sequence). V dropped 7 bases and J dropped 6 bases, with 10 bases sitting between them. This CDR3 reads CASTDSSEQYF. CDR3 DNA sequence: TGTGCCAGTACCGACAGTTCCGAGCAGTACTTC.

This chain joins TRBV24-1 and TRBJ1-5; a possible D gene is TRBD1 (5 bases). The CDR3 contains 13 residues. Germline lookup yields CDR1 KGHDR and CDR2 SFDVKD. The V end lost 5 bases, the J end lost 3 bases, and 7 bases lay between the germline ends. DNA of the CDR3: TGTGCCACCAGTGGACAGCCCAATCAGCCCCAGCATTTT. Protein product: CATSGQPNQPQHF.

The chain carries TRBV11-3 and TRBJ2-3, with D possibly matching TRBD1 (5 bases). Germline CDR1 and CDR2: SGHNT and YENEEA. There are 14 residues in the CDR3. Trimming stripped 5 bases from V and 2 bases from J, with 11 bases between. The CDR3 nucleotides are TGTGCCAGCAGCCACCCGGACAACACAGATACGCAGTATTTT. It encodes CASSHPDNTDTQYF.

The chain joins TRBV5-4 to TRBJ2-5; perhaps TRBD2 as D (6 bases). The CDR3 runs to 15 residues. V gave up 0 bases and J gave up 4 bases, with 13 bases separating them. The germline CDR1 and CDR2 sequences are SGHNT and YYREEE (reference sequence). CDR3 region: CASSLDPAGRETQYF. The CDR3, as DNA: TGTGCCAGCAGCTTGGATCCAGCGGGTAGAGAGACCCAGTACTTC.

This sequence joins TRBV6-5 and TRBJ1-6; tentative D call: TRBD1 (6 bases). The CDR3 totals 14 residues. Between the trimmed V and J ends, which lost 2 bases and 6 bases, there was a span of 8 bases. Germline loops: CDR1 MNHEY, CDR2 SVGAGI. CDR3 nucleotides: TGTGCCAGCAGTTACGGACAGTTTAATTCACCCCTCCACTTT. It encodes CASSYGQFNSPLHF.